These 2 T cell receptor beta chains were all obtained from the same sample, sequenced in a study of Ad26.COV2.S vaccination and SARS-CoV-2 variants. Produced via immunoSEQ multiplex PCR; TCRdb's table is partial and in-frame only. The sample records 430,000 or so clones, 80% to 95% being singletons. The sample's treatment: roughly 20 received Ad26.COV2.S at low or high dose, single or two shots; about 5 received placebo; per-sample allocation not given. Sampling happened 63 days after the first vaccine or placebo injection. The sample here was peripheral blood, taken in a trial of Ad26.COV2.S vaccine versus placebo. Source of these receptors: a person between 18 and 65 years old who received the Ad26.COV2.S COVID-19 vaccine or a placebo.

This chain links TRBV9 with TRBJ2-1; 10 bases are a match to TRBD2. There are 16 residues in the CDR3. Per germline, CDR1 SGDLS and CDR2 YYNGEE. Trimming cost V 0 bases and J 8 bases; bases outside gene matches: 8. This chain's CDR3 is CASSVDNSGRIDEQFF. In DNA form, the CDR3 reads TGTGCCAGCAGCGTAGATAATAGCGGGAGGATAGATGAGCAGTTCTTC.

The gene calls are TRBV7-3 and TRBJ2-7; a possible D gene is TRBD1 (5 bases). Trimming pared 5 bases from V and 3 bases from J, leaving 11 bases between. Germline CDR1 SGHTA, CDR2 FQGTGA. CDR3 length: 13 residues. CDR3 bases: TGTGCCAGCAGCAAAAGAAGGGGCTACGAGCAGTACTTC. Protein: CASSKRRGYEQYF.